The 9 T cell receptor beta chains below all came from one sample that was sequenced in a study of T-cell memory formation after mild COVID-19. From the 5' RACE reads, TCRdb called clonotypes with MiXCR, one entry per CDR3 protein. Of more than 350,000 distinct CDR3 sequences in the sample, under 25% were seen once. Sequencing was done on a sample of PBMCs or a T cell subset sorted from them (not recorded which). Receptors originate from an adult woman who had mild COVID-19 (a few samples of this study predate the infection). Cell type and time point are not known.

In its sample, this clonotype was seen many times. V gene TRBV7-2 combines with J gene TRBJ1-4; 7 bases agree with TRBD1. From germline, CDR1 is SGHTA and CDR2 FQGNSA. Trimming took 1 base from V and 5 from J; bases not matched to a gene: 7. The CDR3 is made up of 16 amino acids. The DNA for the CDR3 is TGTGCCAGCAGCTTAGTTGGAGGGGGCATGAATGAAAAACTGTTTTTT. It specifies CASSLVGGGMNEKLFF.

The chain employs TRBV29-1 and TRBJ2-7; D possibly uses TRBD1 or TRBD2 (5 bases each). Germline loops: CDR1 SQVTM, CDR2 ANQGSEA. There are 13 residues in the CDR3. The V end lost 3 bases, the J end lost 2 bases, and 11 bases lay between the germline ends. The CDR3 DNA sequence: TGCAGCGTTGACTGGGACGACACCTACGAGCAGTACTTC. It codes for CSVDWDDTYEQYF.

The V call is TRBV18, the J call TRBJ1-1, with TRBD1 identical over 10 bases. There are 16 residues in the CDR3. The V gene end was trimmed by 3 bases and the J gene end by 6 bases; junction bases not matched to a gene: 10. The germline V gene has CDR1 KGHSH and CDR2 LQKENI. Written as DNA, the CDR3 is TGTGCCAGCTCACCGGCCGAGACAGGGGGCCCGCCTGAAGCTTTCTTT. It specifies CASSPAETGGPPEAFF.

The rearrangement links TRBV7-6 to TRBJ1-1; no firm D call. CDR1 is SGHVS, CDR2 FNYEAQ, per germline. The length of the CDR3 is 14 residues. V lost 2 bases to trimming and J lost 4 bases, with 11 bases between them. CDR3 in DNA: TGTGCCAGCAGCTTAAAAGAGACAACCACTGAAGCTTTCTTT. The encoded protein is CASSLKETTTEAFF.

This clonotype has just a few counts. The chain employs TRBV6-6 and TRBJ2-7, with 15 bases fitting TRBD2. The CDR3 has 15 residues. Germline V gene data show CDR1 as MNHNY and CDR2 as SVGAGI (reference sequence). Trimming at V came to 6 bases and at J to 4 bases, leaving 4 bases not matched to a gene. The CDR3 sequence: CASRWTSGREYEQYF. The CDR3 DNA reads as TGTGCCAGCAGGTGGACTAGCGGGAGGGAATACGAGCAGTACTTC.

This rearrangement joins TRBV20-1 to TRBJ2-1; 9 positions match TRBD1. J was trimmed by 7 bases and V by 7 bases; bases with no gene match: 11. This CDR3 is 14 amino acids long. CDR1 is DFQATT and CDR2 is SNEGSKA in the germline V gene (reference sequence). This CDR3 is CSVPQQGARNEQFF. DNA for the CDR3: TGCAGTGTACCCCAACAGGGGGCGAGGAATGAGCAGTTCTTC.

The chain uses TRBV7-6 and TRBJ2-7, with D possibly TRBD1 on 5 matching bases. The CDR3 sequence is 16 residues long. The germline V and J ends were trimmed by 7 bases and 1 base, with 20 bases remaining between them. Germline V gene data show CDR1 as SGHVS and CDR2 as FNYEAQ. CDR3 amino acids: CASTSLPAGPSYEQYF. The CDR3 DNA reads as TGTGCCAGCACCTCCCTTCCCGCAGGGCCATCCTACGAGCAGTACTTC.

This clonotype was recorded a few times. This rearrangement joins TRBV7-6 to TRBJ2-7, with D maybe TRBD1 (6 bases). The CDR3 covers 14 residues. Germline V gives CDR1 SGHVS, CDR2 FNYEAQ. The V end was cut by 3 bases, the J end by 7 bases, with 16 bases between. The CDR3 coding sequence is TGTGCCAGCAGCTTCCAGATACAGGGAGAAGAGCAGTACTTC. This gives the protein CASSFQIQGEEQYF.

This clonotype was detected only a few times. This rearrangement joins TRBV4-2 to TRBJ2-1, with 9 bases identical to TRBD1. V was pared by 0 bases and J by 9 bases, with 12 bases of the junction left unmatched. CDR1 is LGHNA and CDR2 is YNFKEQ in the germline V gene. CDR3 length: 17 residues. The chain's CDR3 is CASSQDLPGQGYFEQFF. The CDR3 region has the DNA TGTGCCAGCAGCCAAGACCTCCCGGGACAGGGCTACTTTGAGCAGTTCTTC.